The 22 T cell receptor beta chains given below trace back to one sample, sequenced in a study of blood T cells in healthy people across ages. With a J-beta primer mix and a sample-barcoded 5' primer, a second PCR ran 7 to 11 cycles. TCRdb reprocessed the 5' RACE reads via MiXCR and lists one record per CDR3 protein. The profile covers about 1.8 million distinct CDR3 sequences, with approximately 50% appearing a single time and approximately 2.1% taken by the ten largest. What was sequenced was blood. Receptor source: a woman in her thirties or forties in good health.

Comment on this clonotype: The junction differs from germline at one of its ends, possibly a read error. V and J are TRBV4-2 and TRBJ2-3, with 10 nucleotides matching TRBD2. CDR3 length: 16 residues. CDR1 and CDR2 (germline): LGHNA, YNFKEQ. The CDR3, as DNA: TGTGCCAGCAGCCAAGAGGAGCGGGGGGGCACAGATACGCGGTATTTT. Translated: CASSQEERGGTDTRYF.

This clonotype has only a few counts. The chain has TRBV7-2 and TRBJ2-1; D is ambiguous. The CDR3 spans 13 residues. The germline CDR1 and CDR2 sequences are SGHTA and FQGNSA. Trimming took off 1 base at V and 10 bases at J, with 11 bases between the two ends. The CDR3 DNA reads TGTGCCAGCAGCTTAGTAACCGTCCCCGAGCAGTTCTTC. Its protein product is CASSLVTVPEQFF.

This sequence joins TRBV28 and TRBJ2-7; D remains ambiguous. V lost 2 bases to trimming and J lost 0 bases, with 8 bases between them. Per the germline V gene, CDR1 is MDHEN and CDR2 is SYDVKM. CDR3 length equals 14 residues. CDR3 DNA sequence: TGTGCCAGCAGTTTAAGTCCCGGCTCCTACGAGCAGTACTTC. Translation gives CASSLSPGSYEQYF.

The gene calls are TRBV15 and TRBJ1-1; no clear D gene. Trimming pared 3 bases from V and 6 bases from J, leaving 8 bases between. Germline CDR1 and CDR2: LNHNV and YYDKDF (reference sequence). This CDR3 has 12 amino acids. CDR3 bases: TGTGCCACCAGCAGGCCCATAGCTGAAGCTTTCTTT. Protein: CATSRPIAEAFF.

This clonotype appeared many times. This chain connects TRBV29-1 to TRBJ2-5; D may be TRBD1 (7 bases). There are 14 residues in the CDR3. V lost 6 bases and J lost 3, with 17 bases in between. Per the germline V gene, CDR1 is SQVTM and CDR2 is ANQGSEA. The CDR3 sequence: CSVEGADFEETQYF. The CDR3 DNA follows: TGCAGCGTGGAGGGGGCCGACTTCGAAGAGACCCAGTACTTC.

The CDR3 DNA is TGTGCCAGCAGCTTACAGGGCGCTCACCAAAACATTCAGTACTTC. It encodes CASSLQGAHQNIQYF. The gene calls are TRBV11-1 and TRBJ2-4, with D possibly matching TRBD1 (5 bases). The germline gives CDR1 SGHAT, CDR2 FQDESV (reference sequence). The CDR3 covers 15 residues. Trimming took 2 bases from V and 5 from J, leaving 13 bases between them.

There are many counts of this clonotype. The rearrangement joins TRBV6-1 to TRBJ2-1, with D maybe TRBD2 (5 bases). Germline CDR1 is MNHNS and CDR2 is SASEGT. Trimming took off 5 bases at V and 9 bases at J, with 20 bases between the two ends. CDR3 length: 15 amino acids. The CDR3 loop reads CASSLDPGGSGEQFF. In nucleotides, the CDR3 is TGTGCCAGCAGTCTAGACCCAGGCGGGTCCGGTGAGCAGTTCTTC.

V is TRBV6-5 and J is TRBJ2-1; TRBD2 agrees at 9 bases. The CDR3 runs to 14 residues. The V segment lost 2 bases and the J segment 11 bases; nucleotides outside the gene matches: 7. Germline assignment: CDR1 MNHEY and CDR2 SVGAGI. CDR3 bases: TGTGCCAGCAGTTACGGGTCTAGCGGGGCCAAGCAGTTCTTC. Its protein product is CASSYGSSGAKQFF.

The chain couples TRBV12-3 or TRBV12-4 to TRBJ2-7; D is possibly TRBD1 or TRBD2 (5 bases each). The CDR3 is 13 amino acids. V was pared by 3 bases and J by 6 bases, with 12 bases between. The CDR3 DNA is TGTGCCAGCAGTTTTACGGGGCTTGGCGAGCAGTACTTC. This encodes CASSFTGLGEQYF.

The rearrangement uses TRBV7-2 and TRBJ2-5; unclear D gene. V lost 1 base and J 2 bases, leaving 11 bases between the germline ends. The germline CDR1 and CDR2 sequences are SGHTA and FQGNSA. The CDR3 loop spans 15 amino acids. CDR3: CASSLDFHRQETQYF. The CDR3 bases are TGTGCCAGCAGCTTAGATTTTCACCGACAAGAGACCCAGTACTTC.

The chain combines TRBV6-2 or TRBV6-3 with TRBJ1-1; tentative D call: TRBD1 (5 bases). The germline gives CDR1 MNHEY, CDR2 SVGEGT. Trimming cost V 5 bases and J 4 bases, with 11 bases left between them. The CDR3 consists of 13 residues. Here the CDR3 DNA reads TGTGCCAGCAGTCGGGGCTGGGGCACTGAAGCTTTCTTT. It is translated as CASSRGWGTEAFF.

DNA for the CDR3: TGTGCCAGCAGTTACTCAAACAGGGGAGTCACTGAAGCTTTCTTT. It encodes CASSYSNRGVTEAFF. The gene calls are TRBV6-5 and TRBJ1-1; TRBD1 aligns across 7 bases. The CDR3 covers 15 residues. CDR1 and CDR2 (germline): MNHEY, SVGAGI. Unmatched junction bases numbered 5, after V lost 0 bases and J lost 4 bases.

This clonotype was detected once. The chain combines TRBV6-5 with TRBJ2-5; 8 bases line up with TRBD1. TRBJ2-7 matches the DNA end more closely, so the J call is doubtful. Looked up from germline, CDR1 is MNHEY and CDR2 is SVGAGI. CDR3 size: 14 residues. The DNA for the CDR3 is TGTGCCAGCAGTGCGCAGGGGGCTACTCACGAGCAGTACTTC. Its translation is CASSAQGATHEQYF.

The J gene is TRBJ2-3, the V gene TRBV29-1; D is uncertain. The V end lost 4 bases, the J end lost 2 bases, and 7 bases lay between the germline ends. Per germline, CDR1 SQVTM and CDR2 ANQGSEA. The CDR3 extends over 12 amino acids. The DNA for the CDR3 is TGCAGCGTTGTTCCGAACACAGATACGCAGTATTTT. Translation gives CSVVPNTDTQYF.

This chain links TRBV20-1 with TRBJ2-1; the match to TRBD2 covers 10 bases. Trimming at V came to 3 bases and at J to 5 bases, leaving 7 bases not matched to a gene. The CDR3 loop spans 15 amino acids. The V gene's germline CDR1 is DFQATT and CDR2 SNEGSKA (reference sequence). CDR3 bases: TGCAGTGCTAGCCTCGGGCTAGCGGGGGACAATGAGCAGTTCTTC. Translation gives CSASLGLAGDNEQFF.

This clonotype was seen once. V gene TRBV28 combines with J gene TRBJ2-7, with D maybe TRBD2 (7 bases). Germline-derived CDR1 and CDR2 are MDHEN and SYDVKM. Trimming stripped 6 bases from V and 0 bases from J, with 18 bases between. CDR3 size: 16 residues. CDR3 in DNA: TGTGCCAGCAGGCCCCGGGGGGCGGGAAGCTCCTACGAGCAGTACTTC. This gives the protein CASRPRGAGSSYEQYF. Supplemented by reference TRBV28 and TRBJ2-7, the full variable domain reads DVKVTQSSRYLVKRTGEKVFLECVQDMDHENMFWYRQDPGLGLRLIYFSYDVKMKEKGDIPEGYSVSREKKERFSLILESASTNQTSMYLCASRPRGAGSSYEQYFGPGTRLTVT.

The chain carries TRBV7-2 and TRBJ1-1; D possibly corresponds to TRBD1 (5 bases). Per the germline V gene, CDR1 is SGHTA and CDR2 is FQGNSA. CDR3 size: 17 residues. Trimming cost V 1 base and J 6 bases, with 21 bases left between them. The CDR3: CASSLERGWGRVSEAFF. CDR3 coding DNA: TGTGCCAGCAGCTTAGAGAGGGGCTGGGGAAGGGTATCTGAAGCTTTCTTT.

V and J are TRBV5-1 and TRBJ1-2; the D is unclear. Per germline, CDR1 SGHRS and CDR2 YFSETQ. CDR3 size: 13 residues. The ends were cut back, 3 bases at V and 7 bases at J, with 13 bases in the middle. CDR3 region: CASSWEVSSGYTF. CDR3 coding DNA: TGCGCCAGCAGCTGGGAGGTGAGCAGTGGCTACACCTTC.

This clonotype has a handful of counts. The chain is built from TRBV5-6 and TRBJ2-3, with D unclear. The CDR3 is 12 amino acids. The V gene's germline CDR1 is SGHDT and CDR2 YYEEEE. Trimming removed 4 bases from V and 14 bases from J, with 17 bases in between. The DNA for the CDR3 is TGTGCCAGCAGCGTCCTGAGGAGTCATATGTATTTT. Translated, it gives CASSVLRSHMYF. The full variable domain, completed using reference TRBV5-6 and TRBJ2-3, is DAGVTQSPTHLIKTRGQQVTLRCSPKSGHDTVSWYQQALGQGPQFIFQYYEEEERQRGNFPDRFSGHQFPNYSSELNVNALLLGDSALYLCASSVLRSHMYFGPGTRLTVL.

The J gene is TRBJ1-2, the V gene TRBV28; unclear D gene. V dropped 6 bases and J dropped 6 bases, with 14 bases sitting between them. The CDR3 length is 13 residues. CDR1 and CDR2 (germline): MDHEN, SYDVKM. The CDR3, as DNA: TGTGCCAGCAGCCCCAGTCTCGGGGATGGCTACACCTTC. It translates to CASSPSLGDGYTF.

V and J are TRBV24-1 and TRBJ2-1; 10 nucleotides match TRBD1. Germline loops: CDR1 KGHDR, CDR2 SFDVKD. V lost 3 bases to trimming and J lost 10 bases; unmatched junction nucleotides: 8. The CDR3 runs 15 residues. For the CDR3, the DNA is TGTGCCACCAGTGATCCCGGGACAGGGGTTGGAGAGCAGTTCTTC. Residues: CATSDPGTGVGEQFF.

V gene TRBV29-1 combines with J gene TRBJ2-4, with TRBD2 matching 7 bases. Judging by the DNA end, TRBJ2-7 fits better; the J call may be wrong. CDR3 length: 15 residues. The V gene's germline CDR1 is SQVTM and CDR2 ANQGSEA. For the CDR3, the DNA is TGCAGCGTTGAAGATCTGGGGGGGGGCTCCTACGAGCAGTACTTC. This translates into CSVEDLGGGSYEQYF.